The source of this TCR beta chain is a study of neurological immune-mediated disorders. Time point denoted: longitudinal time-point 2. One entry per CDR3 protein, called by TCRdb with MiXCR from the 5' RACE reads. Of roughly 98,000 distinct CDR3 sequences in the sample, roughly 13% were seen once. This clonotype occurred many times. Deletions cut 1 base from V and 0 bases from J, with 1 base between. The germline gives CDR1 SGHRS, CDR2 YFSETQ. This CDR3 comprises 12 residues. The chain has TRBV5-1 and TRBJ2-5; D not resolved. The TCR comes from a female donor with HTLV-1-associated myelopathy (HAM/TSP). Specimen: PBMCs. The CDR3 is CASSLYQETQYF. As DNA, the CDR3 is TGCGCCAGCAGCTTGTACCAAGAGACCCAGTACTTC.